A single TCR beta chain is shown here with its context. The CDR3 spans 15 residues. The V gene lost 4 bases and the J gene lost 5 bases, with 16 bases spanning the gap. Germline V gene sequence: CDR1 KGHDR, CDR2 SFDVKD. This entry is derived from a study of blood T cell repertoires in COVID-19. Study-level background: Sites in the United States, Italy and Spain provided acute and convalescent COVID-19 samples.

The table came from immunoSEQ multiplex PCR; TCRdb's copy has only in-frame clones and leaves some out. The sample holds some 100,000 clones; around 88% are singletons and the top ten take about 18%. The chain links TRBV24-1 to TRBJ2-5, with TRBD2 as a possible D gene (6 bases). The sample consisted of peripheral blood. This receptor was identified in a human donor with acute or convalescent COVID-19. The donor label of this sample is uncertain. DNA for the CDR3: TGTGCCACCAGTGAGGTCAGGGCTGGAGGGGAGACCCAGTACTTC. The encoded protein is CATSEVRAGGETQYF.